The 2 T cell receptor beta chains below come from one sample, sequenced in a study of T-cell memory formation after mild COVID-19. From the 5' RACE reads, TCRdb called clonotypes with MiXCR, one entry per CDR3 protein. This table holds 250,000 to 350,000 distinct CDR3 sequences, about a sixth found once. Sequencing was carried out using PBMCs or a T cell subset sorted from them (not recorded which). Receptors originate from a man younger than 35 who had mild COVID-19 (a few samples of this study predate the infection). Cell type and time point are not known.

The rearrangement uses TRBV12-3 or TRBV12-4 and TRBJ1-2; weak D call: TRBD1 (6 bases). The CDR3 runs to 11 residues. The germline V and J ends were trimmed by 3 bases and 10 bases, with 9 bases remaining between them. The CDR3 DNA reads TGTGCCAGCAGTTTGGGGGGCGCCTACACCTTC. Translated: CASSLGGAYTF.

This clonotype was detected many times. V gene TRBV4-2 combines with J gene TRBJ2-7; 7 bases match TRBD2. The germline gives CDR1 LGHNA, CDR2 YNFKEQ. CDR3 size: 14 residues. Trimming at V came to 0 bases and at J to 5 bases, leaving 4 bases not matched to a gene. As DNA, the CDR3 is TGTGCCAGCAGCCAAGATCGAACTAGCGACGAGCAGTACTTC. Amino acid sequence: CASSQDRTSDEQYF.